One sample yielded the 5 T cell receptor beta chains listed below, sequenced in a study of PD-1 blockade in mismatch repair-deficient tumors. Time point: approximately eleven-day in vitro stimulation with candidate neoantigen peptide 4. Antigens for these TCRs are unknown. Generated by immunoSEQ multiplex PCR, the TCRdb table keeps only in-frame clones and is missing some. The sample has approximately 13,000 clones; 80% to 90% are singletons. The sequencing used cells cultured in vitro, collected from a patient treated with pembrolizumab. The receptors come from an adult with mismatch repair-deficient cancer.

This clone appeared a few times. The chain recombines TRBV2 with TRBJ1-2, with D hard to call. The CDR3 has 13 residues. The V gene's germline CDR1 is SNHLY and CDR2 FYNNEI. Trimming pared 4 bases from V and 6 bases from J, leaving 12 bases between. CDR3 amino acids: CASSGREVHGYTF. CDR3 nucleotides: TGTGCCAGCAGTGGTAGGGAGGTCCATGGCTACACCTTC.

The genes are TRBV2 and TRBJ2-5; tentatively, D is TRBD2 (5 bases). V was clipped by 8 bases and J by 1 base, with 14 bases between them. The CDR3 spans 14 residues. The germline V gene encodes CDR1 SNHLY and CDR2 FYNNEI. CDR3 nucleotides: TGTGCCAGCCTCCTTGGACTGGCCCAAGAGACCCAGTACTTC. Protein sequence: CASLLGLAQETQYF. Together with reference TRBV2 and TRBJ2-5, the CDR3 gives the full variable domain: EPEVTQTPSHQVTQMGQEVILRCVPISNHLYFYWYRQILGQKVEFLVSFYNNEISEKSEIFDDQFSVERPDGSNFTLKIRSTKLEDSAMYFCASLLGLAQETQYFGPGTRLLVL.

The rearrangement uses TRBV28 and TRBJ2-5; possible D gene TRBD2, 5 bases. The J call may be mistaken, given a closer DNA end match to TRBJ2-7. From germline, CDR1 is MDHEN and CDR2 SYDVKM. The CDR3 is 15 amino acids. CDR3 sequence: CASSFLLADSYEQYF. The CDR3 DNA follows: TGTGCCAGCAGTTTTCTGCTAGCCGATTCCTACGAGCAGTACTTC.

This clone was recorded only once. This rearrangement joins TRBV7-9 to TRBJ1-5; tentatively, D is TRBD1 (5 bases). Germline V gene data show CDR1 as SEHNR and CDR2 as FQNEAQ (reference sequence). The V gene lost 2 bases and the J gene lost 5 bases, with 7 bases spanning the gap. The CDR3 has 13 amino acids. The CDR3, as DNA: TGTGCCAGCAGCTTACAGGGTGATCAGCCCCAGCATTTT. This codes for CASSLQGDQPQHF.

The chain uses TRBV2 and TRBJ2-5; the D is unclear. The ends were cut back, 3 bases at V and 1 base at J, with 12 bases in the middle. The CDR3 length is 15 residues. Germline values: CDR1 SNHLY, CDR2 FYNNEI. In DNA form, the CDR3 reads TGTGCCAGCAGTGAGAGGACCCAGATCCAAGAGACCCAGTACTTC. Its translation is CASSERTQIQETQYF.